Sequencing of this T cell receptor (beta chain) was carried out in a study of blood T cell repertoires in COVID-19. Study-level information: From the United States, Italy and Spain came samples of acute and convalescent COVID-19.

This clone was counted once. The CDR3 covers 17 residues. Germline V gives CDR1 PRHDT, CDR2 FYEKMQ (reference sequence). V was pared by 4 bases and J by 7 bases, with 16 bases of the junction left unmatched. Generated by immunoSEQ multiplex PCR, the TCRdb table keeps only in-frame clones and is missing some. The data show about 270,000 clones, about 88% seen once. This receptor was identified in a woman aged 45-60 years who had recovered from COVID-19. This chain uses TRBV13 with TRBJ2-7; the match to TRBD2 covers 10 bases. Sequenced material: PBMCs or T cells enriched from blood (not recorded which). The CDR3, as DNA: TGTGCCAGCAGCTCCCGGGGGGGAGCGGGAGGGCCTGGGGAGCAGTACTTC. Protein sequence: CASSSRGGAGGPGEQYF.